Listed below are T cell receptor beta chains from one sample, sequenced in a study of shared clonotypes between healthy human individuals. Only in-frame clones appear in the TCRdb table, and some are missing; sequencing was by immunoSEQ multiplex PCR. The sample holds roughly 2.6 million clones; just over 90% are singletons and the top ten take over 0.12%. The sequencing input was naive CD4+ T cells sorted from blood. These receptors were collected from a man younger than 35 in good health. CDR3s include the opening cysteine and the closing phenylalanine or tryptophan. Fields, in order: V gene, clone size, D gene, J gene, CDR3 DNA, CDR3 protein. D genes are given only for firm matches. Size tells how often a clone was seen (once, few, many) or the class of an expanded clone, and some rows leave it out.

TRBV5-5	NA	NA	TRBJ2-5	TGTGCCAGCAGCCGGGGACGGGAGACCCAGTACTTC	CASSRGRETQYF
TRBV7-2	NA	TRBD2	TRBJ2-5	TGTGCCAGCAGCACAGGAGTCACTAGCGGGAGTACGGAGACCCAGTACTTC	CASSTGVTSGSTETQYF
TRBV30	few	NA	TRBJ1-1	TGTGCCTGGAGTAATGGGATTCGAGCTTTCTTT	CAWSNGIRAFF
TRBV18	few	NA	TRBJ1-5	TGTGCCAGCTCACCAGGAGTCAATCAGCCCCAGCATTTT	CASSPGVNQPQHF
TRBV10-3	NA	NA	TRBJ2-7	TGTGCCATCAGTGAGTCCCCCCGGGGGTACGAGCAGTACTTC	CAISESPRGYEQYF
TRBV5-5	NA	TRBD2	TRBJ2-2	TGTGCCAGCAGCTTGGGACTAGCGGGAGGGAACACCGGGGAGCTGTTTTTT	CASSLGLAGGNTGELFF
TRBV12-5	NA	NA	TRBJ2-5	TGTGCTAGTGGTTCCCGCGGGACAAGCGGAGTAGCACAAGAGACCCAGTACTTC	CASGSRGTSGVAQETQYF
TRBV9	NA	NA	TRBJ2-3	TGTGCCAGCAGCGTAGTAGGACGGAGCACAGATACGCAGTATTTT	CASSVVGRSTDTQYF
TRBV9	NA	NA	TRBJ2-6	TGTGCCAGCAGCGTAAGGGGGGATCCTGGGGCCAACGTCCTGACTTTC	CASSVRGDPGANVLTF
TRBV29-1	once	TRBD1	TRBJ1-1	TGCAGCGTTGTAGGGTTTCGGACAGGGGAGTCGGGCACTGAAGCTTTCTTT	CSVVGFRTGESGTEAFF
TRBV7-2	NA	NA	TRBJ2-7	TGTGCCAGCAGTTTTTTTGTGCGGGTCGGTGGTGACGAGCAGTACTTC	CASSFFVRVGGDEQYF
TRBV4-3	NA	TRBD1	TRBJ1-2	TGCGCCAGCAGCCAAGATATTACAGGGGGCCGGTATGGCTACACCTTC	CASSQDITGGRYGYTF
TRBV9	NA	NA	TRBJ1-2	TGTGCCAGCAGCCTAGACGAGTATGGCTACACCTTC	CASSLDEYGYTF
TRBV5-1	NA	TRBD2	TRBJ2-3	TGCGCCAGCAGCTCCCGTCGGACTAGCGGGGGGGAAGGCACAGATACGCAGTATTTT	CASSSRRTSGGEGTDTQYF
TRBV19	NA	NA	TRBJ1-6	TGTGCCAGTAAGGGCTCTAACTCCTATAATTCACCCCTCCACTTT	CASKGSNSYNSPLHF
TRBV2	once	TRBD2	TRBJ2-7	TGTGCCAGCAAGACTAGCGGGGGGACTAGCGAGCAGTACTTC	CASKTSGGTSEQYF
TRBV5-4	NA	NA	TRBJ1-6	TGTGCCAGCAGCTTGGGAGACGCTAATTCACCCCTCCACTTT	CASSLGDANSPLHF
TRBV19	NA	NA	TRBJ2-1	TGTGCCAGTAGGGGGGGCATCTCCTACAATGAGCAGTTCTTC	CASRGGISYNEQFF
TRBV28	NA	NA	TRBJ1-5	TGTGCCAGCAGTTTACCCCCAGGGGAAACCCAGCATTTT	CASSLPPGETQHF
TRBV4-3	once	TRBD2	TRBJ2-1	TGCGCCAGCAGCCGCCGCAGTAGCGGGCCTAATTCCTACAATGAGCAGTTCTTC	CASSRRSSGPNSYNEQFF
TRBV7-9	NA	NA	TRBJ1-6	TGTGCCAGCAGCCCGACCGGGGGTTGGTCACCCCTCCACTTT	CASSPTGGWSPLHF
TRBV11-2	NA	NA	TRBJ1-2	TGTGCCAGCAGCTTAGGTTTTGGGGGTGCGAACTATGGCTACACCTTC	CASSLGFGGANYGYTF
TRBV6-1	few	TRBD1	TRBJ1-5	TGTGCCAGCGTCATGGGGACAGGACGCCAGCCCCAGCATTTT	CASVMGTGRQPQHF
TRBV18	NA	TRBD1	TRBJ2-7	TGTGCCAGCTCACCCTACTCGACAGGGTCCGAGCAGTACTTC	CASSPYSTGSEQYF
TRBV27	NA	NA	TRBJ2-2	TGTGCCAGCAGTCCCCTAACAGGGATTGCCGGGGAGCTGTTTTTT	CASSPLTGIAGELFF
TRBV2	NA	NA	TRBJ1-2	TGTGCCAGCAGGGGAAGGAGGACCTATGGCTACACCTTC	CASRGRRTYGYTF
TRBV25-1	NA	TRBD2	TRBJ2-1	TGTGCCACCTCCATAGCGGGAGGTAATGAGCAGTTCTTC	CATSIAGGNEQFF
TRBV15	NA	NA	TRBJ1-2	TGTGCCACCAGCCCTGCGGGGTACAGTAATAACTATGGCTACACCTTC	CATSPAGYSNNYGYTF
TRBV30	NA	NA	TRBJ2-7	TGTGCCTGGAAAGGTAGTACCAAACTCTACGAGCAGTACTTC	CAWKGSTKLYEQYF
TRBV2	NA	NA	TRBJ1-4	TGTGCCAGCACCCTCATTTCGGGGGCGGTCGAAAAACTGTTTTTT	CASTLISGAVEKLFF
TRBV4-1	NA	NA	TRBJ2-7	TGCGCCAGCAGCCGTCAACTAGCAGATGACTACGAGCAGTACTTC	CASSRQLADDYEQYF
TRBV15	NA	NA	TRBJ1-3	TGTGCCACCAGCAGAGAGTCGGTCCTCTCTGGAAACACCATATATTTT	CATSRESVLSGNTIYF